Listed below are T cell receptor beta chains from one sample, sequenced in a study of blood T cells in healthy people across ages. MiXCR, run by TCRdb on the 5' RACE reads, gives a single entry per CDR3 protein. The data contain about 1.1 million distinct CDR3 sequences, approximately 38% of them seen just once; the ten biggest clones take up about 12%. The material sequenced was blood. These receptors originate from a man aged 18 to 30 in good health. Both conserved end residues are part of each CDR3. D genes are given only for firm matches. Rows give clone size only sometimes, using once, few, many, or a class for an expanded clone.

D gene	J gene	V gene	clone size	CDR3 protein	CDR3 DNA
-	TRBJ1-2	TRBV7-3	-	CASSEGNDYGYTF	TGTGCCAGCAGCGAGGGGAACGACTATGGCTACACCTTC
-	TRBJ1-6	TRBV14	once	CASSWEQENSPPHF	TGTGCCAGCAGCTGGGAACAGGAAAATTCACCCCCCCACTTT
-	TRBJ1-5	TRBV27	-	CASSLTGPYGNQPQHF	TGTGCCAGCAGTTTAACAGGGCCCTACGGCAATCAGCCCCAGCATTTT
-	TRBJ1-2	TRBV10-3	-	CAISESTQLYGYTF	TGTGCCATCAGTGAGTCGACCCAGCTCTATGGCTACACCTTC
TRBD1	TRBJ1-4	TRBV25-1	few	CASRDRDRAEKLFF	TGTGCCAGCAGGGACCGGGACAGGGCTGAAAAACTGTTTTTT
-	TRBJ1-2	TRBV12-3/TRBV12-4	many	CASSLSAGYGYTF	TGTGCCAGCAGTTTGTCGGCGGGCTATGGCTACACCTTC
TRBD2	TRBJ2-2	TRBV7-9	-	CVSSLAGKDTGELFF	TGTGTCAGCAGCTTAGCGGGGAAGGACACCGGGGAGCTGTTTTTT
-	TRBJ2-7	TRBV19	-	CASSIAHAGSYEQYF	TGTGCCAGTAGTATAGCTCATGCAGGGTCATACGAGCAGTACTTC
-	TRBJ2-7	TRBV7-2	-	CASSLVGGPHSYEQYF	TGTGCCAGCAGCTTAGTTGGGGGGCCCCACTCCTACGAGCAGTACTTC
TRBD2	TRBJ2-1	TRBV10-3	few	CAISGTDGGGSYNEQFF	TGTGCCATCAGTGGCACGGACGGGGGGGGCTCCTACAATGAGCAGTTCTTC
-	TRBJ1-2	TRBV20-1	few	CSAIELGFYGYTF	TGCAGTGCTATTGAGTTGGGCTTCTATGGCTACACCTTC
-	TRBJ1-2	TRBV9	few	CASSSSPGYGYTF	TGTGCCAGCAGCTCCTCCCCCGGCTATGGCTACACCTTC
-	TRBJ2-7	TRBV6-2/TRBV6-3	few	CASSSTLIGYEQYF	TGTGCCAGCAGTTCCACCTTAATAGGCTACGAGCAGTACTTC
-	TRBJ1-4	TRBV7-2	-	CASSFSVDGAGEKLFF	TGTGCCAGCAGCTTTAGCGTCGACGGGGCGGGTGAAAAACTGTTTTTT
-	TRBJ2-4	TRBV4-1	few	CASSQLGEVGAKNIQYF	TGCGCCAGCAGCCAACTCGGGGAGGTAGGAGCCAAAAACATTCAGTACTTC
-	TRBJ2-7	TRBV7-2	-	CASSLTGSSRLSSYNEQYF	TGTGCCAGCAGCTTAACCGGTTCTAGTCGCCTCAGCTCCTACAATGAGCAGTACTTC
-	TRBJ2-7	TRBV12-3/TRBV12-4	-	CASSARGSRLRYGQYF	TGTGCCAGCAGTGCAAGGGGGTCCCGGCTACGATACGGGCAGTACTTC
-	TRBJ1-2	TRBV11-2	few	CASSLTRTNYGYTF	TGTGCCAGCAGCTTAACAAGGACAAACTATGGCTACACCTTC
-	TRBJ1-1	TRBV7-2	-	CASSYGITEAFF	TGTGCCAGCAGCTACGGGATAACTGAAGCTTTCTTT
-	TRBJ2-1	TRBV15	-	CATSRDFDEQFF	TGTGCCACCAGCAGAGATTTCGATGAGCAGTTCTTC
TRBD2	TRBJ2-1	TRBV5-1	few	CASSFSGGANEQFF	TGCGCCAGCAGCTTTAGCGGGGGGGCGAATGAGCAGTTCTTC
TRBD1	TRBJ2-1	TRBV10-3	-	CAISERDRGNEQFF	TGTGCCATCAGTGAGCGGGACAGGGGGAATGAGCAGTTCTTC
-	TRBJ1-1	TRBV9	few	CASSVVEGLGGAEAFF	TGTGCCAGCAGCGTAGTCGAAGGCCTTGGGGGAGCAGAAGCTTTCTTT
-	TRBJ1-6	TRBV30	few	CAWTRVYNSPLHF	TGTGCCTGGACCAGGGTCTACAATTCACCCCTCCACTTT
TRBD2	TRBJ2-1	TRBV4-2	-	CASSKLAGREDEQFF	TGTGCCAGCAGCAAACTAGCGGGGAGAGAGGATGAGCAGTTCTTC